What follows is one TCR beta chain and its context. CDR3 length equals 13 residues. Between the trimmed V and J ends, which lost 4 bases and 4 bases, there was a span of 10 bases. CDR1 MNHEY and CDR2 SVGAGI come from the germline V gene. The sample is drawn from a study of T cell responses to AZD1222 COVID-19 vaccine. TCRdb's copy holds only in-frame clones and misses some; the assay was immunoSEQ multiplex PCR. The data contain under 85,000 clones, approximately 85% of them singletons. The receptor was isolated from an adult in good health. The sequences come from peripheral blood, collected on day 0 of MenACWY control vaccination. This chain joins TRBV6-5 and TRBJ1-2; maybe TRBD1 (6 bases). CDR3 nucleotide sequence: TGTGCCAGCAGTTTAGGACAGTCCTATGGCTACACCTTC. Its protein product is CASSLGQSYGYTF.